The text below deals with one T cell receptor (beta chain). This clonotype was picked up many times. Its antigen target is currently unknown. No base quality information exists; no much larger clone differs at one position. CDR1 is given as KGHSH and CDR2 as LQKENI, both from the germline V gene. V drops 4 bases and J drops 3 bases, leaving 13 bases in between. From the cysteine up to the phenylalanine, the CDR3 has a length of 15 residues. Only CDR3 DNA is held: 45 bases, read in frame from base 1. This sample is drawn from a study of regulatory T cells in long-lasting Graves disease (dated by TCRdb to about 2021). Study-wide context: Antithyroid drugs had been taken for less than 3 months by newly diagnosed Graves' disease patients. Peripheral blood TCR sequencing and RNA sequencing compared persistent Graves' disease patients with newly diagnosed Graves' disease patients. The study was conducted in China and was registered as a clinical trial. A total of approximately 35 samples were covered by TCR sequencing, comprising approximately 13 persistent and roughly 20 newly diagnosed Graves' disease patients.

Library preparation used multiplex PCR. TCRdb records Illumina HiSeq 4000 as the sequencer. iRepertoire HTBI primers and Arm-PCR amplification of CDR3 regions were used to construct TCR beta libraries. Gel purification was performed on PCR products prior to sequencing. On the authors' methods: Gene usage analysis of CDR3 amino acid clonotypes used the approximately 62 TRBV and about 15 TRBJ segments found across samples. Filtered high-quality paired reads were merged into contigs using COPE and FqMerger. BLAST was used to align contigs to the IMGT TRBV, TRBD and TRBJ reference genes, and CDR3 was defined following IMGT. Clonotypes above 0.1% frequency were classified as highly expanded clones. Repertoire diversity was measured by Shannon entropy, and V-J evenness by the Gini coefficient. Clonotypes shared by more than one individual were considered public. The raw public data were reprocessed by TCRdb itself: fastp quality trimming at Q25, MiXCR clonotype calling, in-frame beta chains only. When rows share a CDR3 protein, they turn into one entry using the most common DNA and genes. The authors' filters were not applied to this entry. This sample has about 420,000 distinct CDR3 sequences in its table, and around 17% of those were observed once. The top ten hold less than 30% of the sample.

Study-wide conclusions, independent of this receptor: Persistent disease showed preferential use of TRBV28, TRBJ1-2 and TRBJ2-5, whereas newly diagnosed disease favored TRBV20-1 and TRBJ2-1. As a limitation, the authors acknowledged that the small sample size may reduce accuracy. A larger number of public clonotypes was shared among persistent patients (approximately 2,600) than among newly diagnosed patients (about 990). Because the primary lesion, thyroid tissue, could not be accessed, the study looked at peripheral blood alone. Lower TCR Shannon entropy and fewer highly expanded clones were observed in persistent Graves' disease patients than in newly diagnosed patients, which suggested clonal expansion. Only the TCR beta chain was sequenced and analyzed.

What the time point label conveys for this sample: newly diagnosed GD, antithyroid drugs for less than 3 months. For both TCR sequencing and RNA sequencing, RNA was extracted from PBMCs using TRIzol. Graves' disease was diagnosed according to American Thyroid Association guidelines. The patients came from an endocrinology department in Xi'an, China. Each patient gave about 9.1 milliliters of peripheral blood, collected in an EDTA anticoagulant tube. PBMCs were isolated by Ficoll Paque Plus density gradient separation without further T cell sorting. An Agilent 2100 Bioanalyzer and agarose gel were used to assess RNA quality, and a NanoDrop 2000 was used to measure RNA concentration. These data were also reused for a study on T cells in Graves' hyperthyroidism and ophthalmopathy. The second paper states: A patient counted as having stable Graves' hyperthyroidism if no progression to ophthalmopathy occurred over 18 months of follow-up. The hyperthyroidism patients were between 18 and 65 years old and newly diagnosed, with a disease duration of less than 2 months. Patients with uncontrolled infections, other autoimmune diseases, pregnancy or lactation were excluded. Diagnoses relied on clinical symptoms, serum thyroxine and TRAb, thyroid ultrasound and orbital computed tomography. The first round of RT-PCR for the TCR CDR3 was performed with the HTBI primer set and the Qiagen OneStep RT-PCR kit. Most expanded thyroid clonotypes (frequency above 0.001) were also found in blood, which suggests that blood repertoires may mirror thyroid immune responses. In cross-validation, a model built on a 13 V-J signature told ophthalmopathy apart from stable hyperthyroidism with 87.88% sensitivity and around 81% specificity, and in testing the same model reached 80%/75%. In validation, the model predicted progression to ophthalmopathy a median of roughly six months before onset, with 65% to 71% sensitivity and almost 75% specificity. A discovery cohort of about a hundred patients, 43 with Graves' ophthalmopathy and about 58 with stable Graves' hyperthyroidism, was used to find distinguishing TCR V-J signatures. An independent validation cohort of under 20 hyperthyroidism patients and approximately 16 patients who later progressed to ophthalmopathy tested prospective prediction of ophthalmopathy. The 100 or so discovery patients were randomly divided into training and test sets at a 7:3 ratio. In addition, the study compared T-cell repertoires in thyroid tissue and in blood from roughly six Graves' hyperthyroidism patients. After sampling, hyperthyroidism patients received methimazole starting at 30 mg daily, and ophthalmopathy patients received high-dose intravenous methylprednisolone. Libraries were constructed in a second round of multiplex PCR, after which size selection and purification were performed. The libraries were sequenced on an Illumina HiSeq2000 using paired-end 100 bp reads. SOAPnuke was used to process the raw data, removing reads that contained adapters or uncalled bases, had a mean Phred below 15, or lacked an exact match to the constant primer or identifier. High-quality paired reads were merged using COPE v1.2.5, and each unique nucleotide sequence was defined as a clonotype. MiTCR v1.1 was used to align clonotypes to the IMGT TRBV, TRBD and TRBJ reference segments. The analysis was restricted to V-J combinations with a frequency above 0.0001, which together covered 99.2% of the repertoires. A TCS score was defined as the ratio between F50 (clonal expansion) and ExV (chaos), using BLOSUM62-based TCRdist between CDR3 peptides within each V-J. Welch's t-statistics and random forest reduced some 510 V-J features to fewer than 15, which were used in a naive Bayes classifier (R e1071). No statistical method was used to fix the sample size in advance, and group allocation was not hidden from the investigators. The paper describes TCR Vbeta CDR3 sequencing of more than 120 peripheral blood samples, made up of about 41 ophthalmopathy patients, roughly 75 hyperthyroidism patients and about 17 progressor patients.

The receptor was isolated from a woman between 18 and 30 years old with Graves disease. Donor details come from another sample of the same person, matched by shared clones. Sequencing was performed on peripheral blood mononuclear cells (PBMCs), taken at new diagnosis, from a patient treated with antithyroid drugs. The chain uses TRBV18 and TRBJ1-5; the D region possibly corresponds to TRBD1 (5 bases align). The CDR3 in this case is CASSRGTYDNQPQHF. The nucleotides are TGTGCCAGCTCACGCGGGACGTACGACAATCAGCCCCAGCATTTT. Reference TRBV18 and TRBJ1-5 genes cover what lies past the CDR3, so the full variable domain is NAGVMQNPRHLVRRRGQEARLRCSPMKGHSHVYWYRQLPEEGLKFMVYLQKENIIDESGMPKERFSAEFPKEGPSILRIQQVVRGDSAAYFCASSRGTYDNQPQHFGDGTRLSIL.